This TCR beta chain is from a study of Ad26.COV2.S vaccination and SARS-CoV-2 variants. Note on this clone: Its target is unknown.

Measured with immunoSEQ multiplex PCR; TCRdb has only the in-frame clones, and not every one. Among 510,000 or so clones listed, 87% were seen once. As to treatment: about 20 received Ad26.COV2.S at low or high dose, single or two shots; about 5 received placebo; per-sample allocation not given. After the first vaccine or placebo injection, samples were drawn on day 63. Overall study results and limits: Similar non-spike TCR breadth was seen in vaccine and placebo recipients.

Specimen: peripheral blood, collected in a trial of Ad26.COV2.S vaccine versus placebo. This receptor was taken from a person between 18 and 59 years old who received the Ad26.COV2.S COVID-19 vaccine or a placebo.

The CDR3 coding sequence is TGTGCCAGCAGCTTGGTGGCGAGTACAGCCTCCGCTTGGGGCTACACCTTC. Amino acids: CASSLVASTASAWGYTF. The rearrangement joins TRBV5-5 to TRBJ1-2; D is uncertain. This CDR3 spans 17 amino acids. V lost 0 bases and J 8 bases, leaving 23 bases between the germline ends. The germline CDR1 and CDR2 sequences are SGHKS and YYEKEE (reference sequence).